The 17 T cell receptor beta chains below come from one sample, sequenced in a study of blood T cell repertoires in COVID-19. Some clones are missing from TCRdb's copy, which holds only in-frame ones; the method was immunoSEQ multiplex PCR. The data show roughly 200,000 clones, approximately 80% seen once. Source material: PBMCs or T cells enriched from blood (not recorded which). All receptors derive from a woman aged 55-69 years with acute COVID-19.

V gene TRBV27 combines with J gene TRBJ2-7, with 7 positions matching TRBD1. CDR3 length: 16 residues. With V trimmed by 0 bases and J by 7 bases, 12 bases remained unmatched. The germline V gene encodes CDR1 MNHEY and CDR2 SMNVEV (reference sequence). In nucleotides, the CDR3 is TGTGCCAGCAGTTTATCCTCCCGGACAGGCATGAGAGAGCAGTACTTC. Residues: CASSLSSRTGMREQYF.

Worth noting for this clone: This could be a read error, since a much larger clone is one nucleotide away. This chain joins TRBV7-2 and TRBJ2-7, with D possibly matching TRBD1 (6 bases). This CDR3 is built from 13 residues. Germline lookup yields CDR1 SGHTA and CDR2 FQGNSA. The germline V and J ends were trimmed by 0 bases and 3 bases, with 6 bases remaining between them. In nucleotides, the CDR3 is TGTGCCAGCAGCTTAGCGACAGGCTACGAGCAGTACTTC. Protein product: CASSLATGYEQYF.

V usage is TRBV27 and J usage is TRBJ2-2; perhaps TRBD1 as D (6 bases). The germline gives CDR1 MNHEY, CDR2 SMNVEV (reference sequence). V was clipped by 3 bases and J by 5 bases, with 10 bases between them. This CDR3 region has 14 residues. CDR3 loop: CASSFHRVTGELFF. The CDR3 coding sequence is TGTGCCAGCAGTTTCCACAGGGTTACCGGGGAGCTGTTTTTT.

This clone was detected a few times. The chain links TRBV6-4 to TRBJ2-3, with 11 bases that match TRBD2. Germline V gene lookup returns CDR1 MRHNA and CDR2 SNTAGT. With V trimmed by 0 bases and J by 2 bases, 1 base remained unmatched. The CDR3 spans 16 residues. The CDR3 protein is CASSDSSGGATDTQYF. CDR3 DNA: TGTGCCAGCAGTGACTCTAGCGGGGGGGCCACAGATACGCAGTATTTT.

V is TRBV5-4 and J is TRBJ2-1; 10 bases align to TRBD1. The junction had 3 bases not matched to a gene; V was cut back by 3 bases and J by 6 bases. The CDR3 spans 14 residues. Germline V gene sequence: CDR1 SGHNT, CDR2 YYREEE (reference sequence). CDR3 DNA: TGTGCCAGCAGCTGGGGGGACAGGGGCAATGAGCAGTTCTTC. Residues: CASSWGDRGNEQFF.

The CDR3, as DNA: TGCGCCAGCAGCCAAGCCTCCGGGACTAGCGTTAATGAGCAGTTCTTC. It codes for CASSQASGTSVNEQFF. The rearrangement uses TRBV4-1 and TRBJ2-1; 10 nucleotides match TRBD2. This CDR3 has 16 amino acids. From germline, CDR1 is MGHRA and CDR2 YSYEKL. Germline trimming cut 1 base from V and 7 bases from J; bases unmatched to any gene: 7.

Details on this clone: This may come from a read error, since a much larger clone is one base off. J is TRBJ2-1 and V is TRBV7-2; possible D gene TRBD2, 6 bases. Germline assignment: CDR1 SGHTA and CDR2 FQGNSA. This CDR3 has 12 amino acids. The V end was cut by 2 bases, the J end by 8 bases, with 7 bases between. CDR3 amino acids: CASSLWGDEQFF. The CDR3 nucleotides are TGTGCCAGCAGCTTATGGGGGGATGAGCAGTTCTTC.

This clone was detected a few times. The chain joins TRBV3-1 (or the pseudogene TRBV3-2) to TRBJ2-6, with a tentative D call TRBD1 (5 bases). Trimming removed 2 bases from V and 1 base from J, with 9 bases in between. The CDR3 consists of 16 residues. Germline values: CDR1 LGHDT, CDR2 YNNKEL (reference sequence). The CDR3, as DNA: TGTGCCAGCAGCCAACTTGCAGGGTCTGGGGCCAACGTCCTGACTTTC. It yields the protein CASSQLAGSGANVLTF.

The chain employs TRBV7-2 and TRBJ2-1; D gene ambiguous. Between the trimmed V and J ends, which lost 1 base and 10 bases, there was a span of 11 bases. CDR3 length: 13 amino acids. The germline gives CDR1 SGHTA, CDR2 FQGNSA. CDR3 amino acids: CASSLDHSREQFF. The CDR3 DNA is TGTGCCAGCAGCTTAGATCACTCCCGAGAGCAGTTCTTC.

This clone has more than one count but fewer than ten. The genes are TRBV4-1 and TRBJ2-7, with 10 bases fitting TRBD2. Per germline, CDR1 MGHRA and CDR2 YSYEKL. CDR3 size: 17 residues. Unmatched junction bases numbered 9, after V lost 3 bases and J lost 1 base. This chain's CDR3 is CASSHISGGDSSYEQYV. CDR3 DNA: TGCGCCAGCAGCCATATAAGCGGGGGGGACTCATCCTACGAGCAGTACGTC.

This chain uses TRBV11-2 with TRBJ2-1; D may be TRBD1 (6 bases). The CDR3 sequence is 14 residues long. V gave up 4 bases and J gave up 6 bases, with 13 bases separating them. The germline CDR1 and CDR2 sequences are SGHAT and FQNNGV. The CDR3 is CASSSLLGANEQFF. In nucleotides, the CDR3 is TGTGCCAGCAGCTCCCTACTGGGGGCCAATGAGCAGTTCTTC. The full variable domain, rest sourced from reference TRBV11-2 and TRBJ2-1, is EAGVAQSPRYKIIEKRQSVAFWCNPISGHATLYWYQQILGQGPKLLIQFQNNGVVDDSQLPKDRFSAERLKGVDSTLKIQPAKLEDSAVYLCASSSLLGANEQFFGPGTRLTVL.

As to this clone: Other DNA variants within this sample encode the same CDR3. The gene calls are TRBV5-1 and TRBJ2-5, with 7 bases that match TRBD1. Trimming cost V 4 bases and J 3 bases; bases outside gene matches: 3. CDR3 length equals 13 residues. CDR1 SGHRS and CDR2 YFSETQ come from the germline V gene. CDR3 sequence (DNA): TGCGCCAGCAGCCTAGGGGGCGAAGAGACCCAGTACTTC. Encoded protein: CASSLGGEETQYF. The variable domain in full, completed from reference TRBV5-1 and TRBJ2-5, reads KAGVTQTPRYLIKTRGQQVTLSCSPISGHRSVSWYQQTPGQGLQFLFEYFSETQRNKGNFPGRFSGRQFSNSRSEMNVSTLELGDSALYLCASSLGGEETQYFGPGTRLLVL.

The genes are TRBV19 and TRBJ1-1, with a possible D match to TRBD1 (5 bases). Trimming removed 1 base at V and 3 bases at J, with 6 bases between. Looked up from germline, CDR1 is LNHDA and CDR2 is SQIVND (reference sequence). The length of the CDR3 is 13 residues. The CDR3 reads CASSIARDTEAFF. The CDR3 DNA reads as TGTGCCAGTAGTATAGCCAGGGACACTGAAGCTTTCTTT.

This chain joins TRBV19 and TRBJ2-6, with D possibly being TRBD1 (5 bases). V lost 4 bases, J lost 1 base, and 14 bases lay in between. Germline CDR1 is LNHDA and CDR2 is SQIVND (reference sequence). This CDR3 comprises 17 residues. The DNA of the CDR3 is TGTGCCAGTAGTAAAGGGGCTTGGGGATCTGGGGCCAACGTCCTGACTTTC. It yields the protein CASSKGAWGSGANVLTF. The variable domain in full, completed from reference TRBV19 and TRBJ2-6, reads DGGITQSPKYLFRKEGQNVTLSCEQNLNHDAMYWYRQDPGQGLRLIYYSQIVNDFQKGDIAEGYSVSREKKESFPLTVTSAQKNPTAFYLCASSKGAWGSGANVLTFGAGSRLTVL.

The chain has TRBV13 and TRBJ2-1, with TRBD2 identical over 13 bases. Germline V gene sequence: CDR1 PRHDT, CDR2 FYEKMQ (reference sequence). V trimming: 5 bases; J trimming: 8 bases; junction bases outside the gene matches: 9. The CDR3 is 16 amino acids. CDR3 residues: CASSPRTSGRYDEQFF. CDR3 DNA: TGTGCCAGCAGCCCGCGGACTAGCGGGAGATATGATGAGCAGTTCTTC.

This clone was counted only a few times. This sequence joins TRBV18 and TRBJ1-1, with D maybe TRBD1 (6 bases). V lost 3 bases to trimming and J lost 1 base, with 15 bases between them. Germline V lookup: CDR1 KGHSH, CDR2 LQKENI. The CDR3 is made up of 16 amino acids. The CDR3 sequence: CASSPFTRGQNTEAFF. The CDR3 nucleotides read TGTGCCAGCTCACCTTTTACCCGGGGACAGAACACTGAAGCTTTCTTT.

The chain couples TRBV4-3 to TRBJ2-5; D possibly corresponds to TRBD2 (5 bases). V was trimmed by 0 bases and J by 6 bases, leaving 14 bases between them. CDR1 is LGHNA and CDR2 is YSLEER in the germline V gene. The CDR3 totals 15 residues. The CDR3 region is CASSQDFLAVKTQYF. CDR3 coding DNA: TGCGCCAGCAGCCAAGATTTTCTAGCTGTGAAGACCCAGTACTTC.